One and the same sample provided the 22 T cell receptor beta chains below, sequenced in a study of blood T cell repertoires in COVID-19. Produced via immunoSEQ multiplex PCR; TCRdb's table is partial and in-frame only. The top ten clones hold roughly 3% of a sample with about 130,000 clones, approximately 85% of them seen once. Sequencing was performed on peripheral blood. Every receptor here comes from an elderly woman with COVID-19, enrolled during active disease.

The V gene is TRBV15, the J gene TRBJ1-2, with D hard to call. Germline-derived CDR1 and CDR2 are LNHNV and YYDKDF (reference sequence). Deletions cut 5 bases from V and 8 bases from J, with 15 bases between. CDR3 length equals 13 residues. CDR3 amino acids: CATSPFQARGYTF. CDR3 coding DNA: TGTGCCACCAGCCCTTTCCAAGCTAGGGGCTACACCTTC.

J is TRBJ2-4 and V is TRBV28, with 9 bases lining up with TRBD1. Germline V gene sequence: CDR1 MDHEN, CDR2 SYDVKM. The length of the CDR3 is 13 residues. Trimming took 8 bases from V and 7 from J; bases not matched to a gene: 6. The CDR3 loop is CASGMGTGNIQYF. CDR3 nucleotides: TGTGCCAGCGGGATGGGGACAGGGAACATTCAGTACTTC.

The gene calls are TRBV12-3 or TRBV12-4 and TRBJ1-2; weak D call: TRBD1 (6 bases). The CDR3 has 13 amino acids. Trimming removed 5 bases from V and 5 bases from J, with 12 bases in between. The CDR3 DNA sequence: TGTGCCAGCAGTCAGGACAGCACTTATGGCTACACCTTC. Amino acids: CASSQDSTYGYTF.

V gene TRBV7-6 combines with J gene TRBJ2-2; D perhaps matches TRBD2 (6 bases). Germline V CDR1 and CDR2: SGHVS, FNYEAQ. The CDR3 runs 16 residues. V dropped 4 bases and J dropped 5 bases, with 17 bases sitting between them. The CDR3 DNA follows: TGTGCCAGCAGCTCAAGCGCCGGGAGTAGGACCGGGGAGCTGTTTTTT. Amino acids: CASSSSAGSRTGELFF.

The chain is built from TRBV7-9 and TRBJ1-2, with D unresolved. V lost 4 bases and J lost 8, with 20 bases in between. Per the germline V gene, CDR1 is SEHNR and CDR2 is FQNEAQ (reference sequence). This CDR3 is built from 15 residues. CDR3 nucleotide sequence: TGTGCCAGCAGCTCGAATACCTCCCCAATGAGAGGCTACACCTTC. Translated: CASSSNTSPMRGYTF.

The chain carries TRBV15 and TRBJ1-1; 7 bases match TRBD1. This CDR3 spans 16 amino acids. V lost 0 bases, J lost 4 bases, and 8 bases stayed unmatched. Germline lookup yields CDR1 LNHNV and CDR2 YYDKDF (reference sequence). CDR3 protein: CATSRDLGTGATEAFF. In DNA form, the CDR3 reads TGTGCCACCAGCAGAGATTTAGGCACAGGGGCCACTGAAGCTTTCTTT.

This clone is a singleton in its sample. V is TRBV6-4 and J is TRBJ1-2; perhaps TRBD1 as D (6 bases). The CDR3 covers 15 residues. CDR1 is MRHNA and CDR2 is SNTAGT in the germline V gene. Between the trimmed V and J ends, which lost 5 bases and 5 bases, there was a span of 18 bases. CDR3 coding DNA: TGTGCCAGCAGTCCCGAGGGGGGGGGACCTTATGGCTACACCTTC. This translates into CASSPEGGGPYGYTF.

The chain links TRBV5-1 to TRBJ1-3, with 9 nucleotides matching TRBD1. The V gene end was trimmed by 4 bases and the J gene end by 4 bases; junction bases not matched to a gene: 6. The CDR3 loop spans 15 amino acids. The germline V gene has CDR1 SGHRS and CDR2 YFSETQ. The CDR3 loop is CASSPIQGAGNTIYF. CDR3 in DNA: TGCGCCAGCAGCCCTATACAGGGGGCCGGAAACACCATATATTTT.

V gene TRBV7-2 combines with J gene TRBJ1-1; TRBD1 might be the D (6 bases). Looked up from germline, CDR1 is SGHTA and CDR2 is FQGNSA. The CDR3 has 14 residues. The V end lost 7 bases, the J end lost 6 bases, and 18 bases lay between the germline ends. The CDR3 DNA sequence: TGTGCCAGCACCTACAGACAGGTTGGAGCTGAAGCTTTCTTT. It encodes CASTYRQVGAEAFF.

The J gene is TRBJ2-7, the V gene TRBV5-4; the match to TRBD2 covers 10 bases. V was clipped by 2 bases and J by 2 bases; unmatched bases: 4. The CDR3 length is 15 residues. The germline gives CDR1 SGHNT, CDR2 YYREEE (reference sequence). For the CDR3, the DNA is TGTGCCAGCAGCTTAATAGCGGGAGGCGCCTACGAGCAGTACTTC. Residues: CASSLIAGGAYEQYF.

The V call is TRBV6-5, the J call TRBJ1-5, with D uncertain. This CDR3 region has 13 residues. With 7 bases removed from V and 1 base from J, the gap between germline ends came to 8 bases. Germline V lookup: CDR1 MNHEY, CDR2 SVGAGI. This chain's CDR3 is CASTENSNQPQHF. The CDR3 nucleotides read TGTGCCAGCACCGAGAACAGCAATCAGCCCCAGCATTTT.

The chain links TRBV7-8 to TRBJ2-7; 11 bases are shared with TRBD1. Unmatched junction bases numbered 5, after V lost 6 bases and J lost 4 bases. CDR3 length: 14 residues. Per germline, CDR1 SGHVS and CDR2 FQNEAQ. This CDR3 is CASRAGQGGYEQYF. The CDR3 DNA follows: TGTGCCAGCAGGGCGGGACAGGGGGGGTACGAGCAGTACTTC.

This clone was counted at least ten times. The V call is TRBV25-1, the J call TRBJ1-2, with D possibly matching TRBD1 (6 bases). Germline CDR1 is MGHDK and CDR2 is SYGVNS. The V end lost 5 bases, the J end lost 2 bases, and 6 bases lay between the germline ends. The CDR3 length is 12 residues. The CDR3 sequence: CASSQGNYGYTF. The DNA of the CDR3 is TGTGCCAGCAGTCAGGGGAACTATGGCTACACCTTC.

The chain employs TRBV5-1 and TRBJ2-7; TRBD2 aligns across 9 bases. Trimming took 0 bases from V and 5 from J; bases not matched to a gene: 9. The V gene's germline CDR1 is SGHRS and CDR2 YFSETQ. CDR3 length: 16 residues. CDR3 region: CASSLAESGRFNEQYF. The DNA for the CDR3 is TGCGCCAGCAGCTTGGCCGAGAGCGGGAGGTTCAACGAGCAGTACTTC.

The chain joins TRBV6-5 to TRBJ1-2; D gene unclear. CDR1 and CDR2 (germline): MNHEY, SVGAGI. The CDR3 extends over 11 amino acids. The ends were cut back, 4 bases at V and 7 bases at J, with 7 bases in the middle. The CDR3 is CASSSPSGYTF. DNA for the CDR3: TGTGCCAGCAGTTCTCCGTCTGGCTACACCTTC.

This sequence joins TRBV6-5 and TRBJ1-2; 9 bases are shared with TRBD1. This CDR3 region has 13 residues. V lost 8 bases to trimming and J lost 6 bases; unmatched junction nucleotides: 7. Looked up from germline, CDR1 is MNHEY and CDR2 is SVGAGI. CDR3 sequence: CASSGTGRHGYTF. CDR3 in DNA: TGTGCCAGCTCCGGGACAGGGAGGCATGGCTACACCTTC.

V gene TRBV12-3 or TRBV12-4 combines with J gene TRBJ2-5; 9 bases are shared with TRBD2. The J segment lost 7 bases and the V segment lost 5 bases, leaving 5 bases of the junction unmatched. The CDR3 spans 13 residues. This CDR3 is CASSPSGMTTQYF. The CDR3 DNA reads TGTGCCAGCAGTCCTAGCGGGATGACGACCCAGTACTTC.

CDR3 region: CASSRDTNYGYTF. The CDR3 region has the DNA TGTGCCAGCAGCCGGGACACGAACTATGGCTACACCTTC. The genes are TRBV14 and TRBJ1-2; possible D gene TRBD1, 6 bases. In germline, CDR1 is SGHDN, CDR2 FVKESK. V was cut by 4 bases and J by 2 bases, with 8 bases left in between. The length of the CDR3 is 13 residues.

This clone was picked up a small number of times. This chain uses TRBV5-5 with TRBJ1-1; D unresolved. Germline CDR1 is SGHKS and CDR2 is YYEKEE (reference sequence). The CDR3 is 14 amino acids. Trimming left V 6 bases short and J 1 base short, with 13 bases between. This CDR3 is CASNPRVGNTEAFF. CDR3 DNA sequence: TGTGCCAGCAACCCCCGGGTGGGGAACACTGAAGCTTTCTTT.

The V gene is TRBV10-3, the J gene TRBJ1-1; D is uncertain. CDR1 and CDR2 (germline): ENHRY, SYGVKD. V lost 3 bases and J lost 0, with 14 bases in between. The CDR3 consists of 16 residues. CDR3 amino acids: CAISEGRAGMNTEAFF. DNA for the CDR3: TGTGCCATCAGTGAAGGTCGGGCGGGCATGAACACTGAAGCTTTCTTT.

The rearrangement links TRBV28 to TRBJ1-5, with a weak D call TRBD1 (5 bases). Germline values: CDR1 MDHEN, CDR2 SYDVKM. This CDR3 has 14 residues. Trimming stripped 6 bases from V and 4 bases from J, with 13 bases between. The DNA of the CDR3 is TGTGCCAGCAGACTTTGGGGGGGGAATCAGCCCCAGCATTTT. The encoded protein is CASRLWGGNQPQHF. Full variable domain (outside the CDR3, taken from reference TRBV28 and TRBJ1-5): DVKVTQSSRYLVKRTGEKVFLECVQDMDHENMFWYRQDPGLGLRLIYFSYDVKMKEKGDIPEGYSVSREKKERFSLILESASTNQTSMYLCASRLWGGNQPQHFGDGTRLSIL.

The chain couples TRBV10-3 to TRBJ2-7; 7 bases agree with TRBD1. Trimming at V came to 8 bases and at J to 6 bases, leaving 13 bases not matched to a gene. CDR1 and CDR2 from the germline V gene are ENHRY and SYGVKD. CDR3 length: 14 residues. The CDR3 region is CAISEGRGYVEQYF. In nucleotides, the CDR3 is TGTGCCATCTCGGAAGGCAGGGGGTACGTCGAGCAGTACTTC.